What follows is one TCR beta chain and its context. Its specificity is not known. Regarding treatment: approximately nine-day PBMC culture with coronavirus spike peptide pools or control peptides (ViraFEST assay). This record belongs to a study of vaccination and CD4 T cells after COVID-19. Study-wide background: Each enrolled participant received a two-dose regimen of either BNT162b2 or mRNA-1273 vaccine. Study-level points and caveats: Convalescent patients displayed a median roughly 90% of reactive clones emerging only post-vaccination.

Germline V gene data show CDR1 as MNHNS and CDR2 as SASEGT. The V gene end was trimmed by 2 bases and the J gene end by 2 bases; junction bases not matched to a gene: 4. This CDR3 has 15 residues. With the Oncomine TCR Beta short-read assay, DNA from cultured CD4+ T cells was sequenced. Using the QIAamp micro DNA kit, genomic DNA was extracted from the CD4+ T cells that had been cultured. TCRdb reprocessed the PCR reads with MiXCR, giving one entry per CDR3 protein. The sample holds about 14,000 distinct CDR3 sequences, more than 40% seen once. The source material was CD4+ T cells from blood, cultured in vitro. This chain connects TRBV6-1 to TRBJ2-7; 9 bases match TRBD1. This clonotype was sampled from a human donor who had recovered from COVID-19. Written as DNA, the CDR3 is TGTGCCAGCAGTGAACCCGGACAGGGGACCTACGAGCAGTACTTC. This translates into CASSEPGQGTYEQYF.